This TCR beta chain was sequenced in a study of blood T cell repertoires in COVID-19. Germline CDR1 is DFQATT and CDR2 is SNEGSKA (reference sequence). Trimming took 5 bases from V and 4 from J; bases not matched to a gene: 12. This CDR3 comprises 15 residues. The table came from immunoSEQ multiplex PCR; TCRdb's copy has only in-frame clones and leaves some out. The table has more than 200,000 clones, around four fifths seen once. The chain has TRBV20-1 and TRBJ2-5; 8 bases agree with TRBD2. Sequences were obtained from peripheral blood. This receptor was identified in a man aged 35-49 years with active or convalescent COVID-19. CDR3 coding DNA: TGCAGTGCTGGTGCTAGCGGGCCCTGGACAGAGACCCAGTACTTC. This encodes CSAGASGPWTETQYF.